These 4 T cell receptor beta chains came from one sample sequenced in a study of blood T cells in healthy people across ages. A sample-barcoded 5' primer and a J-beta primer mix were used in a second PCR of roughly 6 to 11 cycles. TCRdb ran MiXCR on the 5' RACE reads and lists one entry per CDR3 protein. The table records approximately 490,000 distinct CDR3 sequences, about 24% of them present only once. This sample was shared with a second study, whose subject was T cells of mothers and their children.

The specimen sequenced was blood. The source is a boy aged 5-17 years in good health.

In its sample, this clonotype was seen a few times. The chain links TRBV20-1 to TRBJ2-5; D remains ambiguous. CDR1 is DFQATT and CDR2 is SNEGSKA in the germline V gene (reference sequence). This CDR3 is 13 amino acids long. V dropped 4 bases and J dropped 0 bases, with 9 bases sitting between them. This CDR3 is CSATPWNQETQYF. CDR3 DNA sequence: TGCAGTGCTACACCCTGGAACCAAGAGACCCAGTACTTC.

CDR3 sequence (DNA): TGTGCCAGCAGCTTAGCGGAAAGAGCGGGGATTGATACGCAGTATTTT. Its protein is CASSLAERAGIDTQYF. This chain joins TRBV11-1 and TRBJ2-3; 7 bases fit TRBD2. The CDR3 sequence is 16 residues long. Germline V CDR1 and CDR2: SGHAT, FQDESV (reference sequence). V dropped 0 bases and J dropped 6; count of bases not matched to a gene: 9.

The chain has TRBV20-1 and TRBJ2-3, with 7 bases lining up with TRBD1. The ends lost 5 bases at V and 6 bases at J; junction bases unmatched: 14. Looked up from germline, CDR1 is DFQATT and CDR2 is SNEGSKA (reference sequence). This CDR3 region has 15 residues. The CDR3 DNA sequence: TGCAGTGCTTCCGGACAGGCCCTTTCGGGGGATACGCAGTATTTT. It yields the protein CSASGQALSGDTQYF.

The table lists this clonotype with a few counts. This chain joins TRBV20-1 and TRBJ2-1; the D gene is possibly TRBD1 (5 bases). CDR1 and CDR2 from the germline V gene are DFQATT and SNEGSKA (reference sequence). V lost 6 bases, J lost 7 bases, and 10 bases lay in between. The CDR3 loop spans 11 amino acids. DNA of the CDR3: TGCAGTGCGCGAAGGGGAAATGAGCAGTTCTTC. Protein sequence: CSARRGNEQFF.